These 24 T cell receptor beta chains were all obtained from the same sample, sequenced in a study of shared clonotypes between healthy human individuals. CD8 cells regarded as naive lacked CD45RO, were positively chosen for CCR7, and omitted terminally differentiated effector memory CD45RA+ cells. Sequenced by immunoSEQ multiplex PCR; TCRdb stores in-frame clones only, minus some. Of about 590,000 clones listed, less than 97% were seen once; the top ten hold about 0.11%. Sequenced material: naive CD8+ T cells sorted from blood. These receptors all come from a woman in her 30s in good health.

V and J are TRBV11-2 and TRBJ2-1, with 7 bases lining up with TRBD2. V was pared by 4 bases and J by 5 bases, with 8 bases of the junction left unmatched. The CDR3 covers 15 residues. Germline CDR1 SGHAT, CDR2 FQNNGV. CDR3 bases: TGTGCCAGCAGCTCCGTTGGGGGAGGGAACAATGAGCAGTTCTTC. It specifies CASSSVGGGNNEQFF.

This rearrangement joins TRBV7-9 to TRBJ2-1; 11 positions match TRBD1. CDR1 SEHNR and CDR2 FQNEAQ come from the germline V gene (reference sequence). The CDR3 loop spans 16 amino acids. V lost 1 base to trimming and J lost 12 bases; unmatched junction nucleotides: 11. CDR3 protein: CASSLGFGDRGWWQFF. The CDR3, as DNA: TGTGCCAGCAGCTTAGGATTTGGGGACAGGGGGTGGTGGCAGTTCTTC. Filled out from reference TRBV7-9 and TRBJ2-1, the complete variable domain reads DTGVSQNPRHKITKRGQNVTFRCDPISEHNRLYWYRQTLGQGPEFLTYFQNEAQLEKSRLLSDRFSAERPKGSFSTLEIQRTEQGDSAMYLCASSLGFGDRGWWQFFGPGTRLTVL.

This sequence joins TRBV29-1 and TRBJ2-3; 10 bases match TRBD1. Germline CDR1 is SQVTM and CDR2 is ANQGSEA. The CDR3 has 15 amino acids. J was trimmed by 3 bases and V by 5 bases; bases with no gene match: 8. The CDR3 sequence is CSVTPPDRGTDTQYF. The CDR3 DNA is TGCAGCGTTACCCCTCCGGACAGGGGGACAGATACGCAGTATTTT.

This chain connects TRBV7-9 to TRBJ2-1; D uncertain. CDR1 SEHNR and CDR2 FQNEAQ come from the germline V gene (reference sequence). This CDR3 has 15 residues. The V end lost 3 bases, the J end lost 2 bases, and 11 bases lay between the germline ends. The CDR3 sequence is CASSFNLQAYNEQFF. For the CDR3, the DNA is TGTGCCAGCAGCTTTAATTTACAAGCCTACAATGAGCAGTTCTTC.

This chain joins TRBV6-5 and TRBJ2-3, with TRBD2 as a possible D gene (6 bases). The CDR3 is 15 residues long. Deletions cut 2 bases from V and 6 bases from J, with 15 bases between. Per germline, CDR1 MNHEY and CDR2 SVGAGI. CDR3 in amino acids: CASSYPGAGIDTQYF. CDR3 in DNA: TGTGCCAGCAGTTACCCGGGAGCGGGCATCGATACGCAGTATTTT.

The rearrangement links TRBV11-2 to TRBJ2-5, with 7 bases that match TRBD1. The CDR3 spans 16 residues. The V gene end was trimmed by 5 bases and the J gene end by 5 bases; junction bases not matched to a gene: 14. The germline V gene has CDR1 SGHAT and CDR2 FQNNGV. In DNA form, the CDR3 reads TGTGCCAGCAGCACACTAGACAGGGTTTGGGGGGAGACCCAGTACTTC. This sequence encodes CASSTLDRVWGETQYF.

The chain has TRBV7-9 and TRBJ1-1; no reliable D call. V was clipped by 2 bases and J by 12 bases, with 10 bases between them. The CDR3 is made up of 11 amino acids. CDR1 is SEHNR, CDR2 FQNEAQ, per germline (reference sequence). CDR3 DNA: TGTGCCAGCAGCTTATTCGGGTTGCCTTTCTTT. Its translation is CASSLFGLPFF.

This clone was detected a few times. The V and J genes are TRBV2 and TRBJ1-1; D is uncertain. The V gene lost 4 bases and the J gene lost 6 bases, with 6 bases spanning the gap. Germline V gene lookup returns CDR1 SNHLY and CDR2 FYNNEI. CDR3 size: 11 residues. In nucleotides, the CDR3 is TGTGCCAGCAGTGTGGTGGCTGAAGCTTTCTTT. It codes for CASSVVAEAFF.

The genes are TRBV11-2 and TRBJ2-7; the match to TRBD2 covers 7 bases. Germline assignment: CDR1 SGHAT and CDR2 FQNNGV. J gave up 2 bases and V 1 base, and 2 bases lay outside the gene matches. The CDR3 has 14 amino acids. The CDR3 is CASSLGGRAYEQYF. The CDR3 nucleotides read TGTGCCAGCAGCTTAGGAGGGAGGGCCTACGAGCAGTACTTC.

The CDR3 DNA is TGTGCCAGTAGTGCCCGGACTTCAGCATGGCAGCCCCAGCATTTT. This codes for CASSARTSAWQPQHF. This chain uses TRBV19 with TRBJ1-5; D not resolved. V shed 5 bases and J shed 7 bases, with 18 bases lying between them. This CDR3 has 15 residues. CDR1 and CDR2 (germline): LNHDA, SQIVND (reference sequence).

CDR3 in amino acids: CASSTFRGVSPEAFF. The CDR3 region has the DNA TGTGCCAGCAGCACATTCCGGGGGGTGTCTCCTGAAGCTTTCTTT. The V gene is TRBV13, the J gene TRBJ1-1; D is perhaps TRBD1 (5 bases). Germline CDR1 and CDR2: PRHDT and FYEKMQ (reference sequence). The V end was cut by 5 bases, the J end by 6 bases, with 19 bases between. This CDR3 contains 15 residues.

This chain connects TRBV29-1 to TRBJ2-5; D is perhaps TRBD1 or TRBD2 (5 bases each). This CDR3 has 15 residues. V dropped 0 bases and J dropped 6 bases, with 17 bases sitting between them. Germline CDR1 and CDR2: SQVTM and ANQGSEA. The chain's CDR3 is CSVEEWGLLGQTQYF. CDR3 bases: TGCAGCGTTGAAGAATGGGGGTTACTGGGGCAGACCCAGTACTTC.

This chain joins TRBV7-8 and TRBJ2-1, with TRBD2 matching 8 bases. The V gene's germline CDR1 is SGHVS and CDR2 FQNEAQ. The junction had 15 bases not matched to a gene; V was cut back by 0 bases and J by 8 bases. The CDR3 sequence is 18 residues long. CDR3 protein: CASSLAFRGSGRGHEQFF. The CDR3 DNA reads TGTGCCAGCAGCTTAGCGTTCAGGGGCAGCGGGAGAGGTCATGAGCAGTTCTTC. Based on the CDR3 plus reference TRBV7-8 and TRBJ2-1, the full variable domain is GAGVSQSPRYKVAKRGQDVALRCDPISGHVSLFWYQQALGQGPEFLTYFQNEAQLDKSGLPSDRFFAERPEGSVSTLKIQRTQQEDSAVYLCASSLAFRGSGRGHEQFFGPGTRLTVL.

This chain links TRBV5-1 with TRBJ1-1, with D perhaps TRBD1 (6 bases). The CDR3 is 14 amino acids. The V and J ends lost 4 bases and 4 bases respectively, with 14 bases between them. Germline values: CDR1 SGHRS, CDR2 YFSETQ. CDR3: CASSTGSPGTEAFF. The CDR3 DNA reads as TGCGCCAGCAGCACAGGGAGCCCGGGCACTGAAGCTTTCTTT. Complete variable domain (other parts from reference TRBV5-1 and TRBJ1-1): KAGVTQTPRYLIKTRGQQVTLSCSPISGHRSVSWYQQTPGQGLQFLFEYFSETQRNKGNFPGRFSGRQFSNSRSEMNVSTLELGDSALYLCASSTGSPGTEAFFGQGTRLTVV.

The chain couples TRBV7-8 to TRBJ2-1, with D unresolved. Trimming stripped 5 bases from V and 2 bases from J, with 7 bases between. Looked up from germline, CDR1 is SGHVS and CDR2 is FQNEAQ. This CDR3 region has 13 residues. The CDR3 spells CASSLLTYNEQFF. The DNA for the CDR3 is TGTGCCAGCAGCCTGCTAACCTACAATGAGCAGTTCTTC.

The chain combines TRBV28 with TRBJ2-3; 8 bases match TRBD2. Germline CDR1 and CDR2: MDHEN and SYDVKM. This CDR3 comprises 14 residues. V dropped 6 bases and J dropped 2; count of bases not matched to a gene: 4. The CDR3 nucleotides read TGTGCCAGCAGCCATAGCGGGATCACAGATACGCAGTATTTT. Translating gives CASSHSGITDTQYF.

This sequence joins TRBV2 and TRBJ2-7; no reliable D call. Germline values: CDR1 SNHLY, CDR2 FYNNEI. CDR3 length equals 11 residues. The ends were cut back, 5 bases at V and 1 base at J, with 3 bases in the middle. The CDR3 loop reads CASSQSYEQYF. The CDR3 DNA reads as TGTGCCAGCAGTCAGTCCTACGAGCAGTACTTC. Full variable domain (rest looked up from reference TRBV2 and TRBJ2-7): EPEVTQTPSHQVTQMGQEVILRCVPISNHLYFYWYRQILGQKVEFLVSFYNNEISEKSEIFDDQFSVERPDGSNFTLKIRSTKLEDSAMYFCASSQSYEQYFGPGTRLTVT.

As regards this clone: The same CDR3 arises from other DNA sequences in this sample as well. CDR3 sequence: CASSPGTGGYEQYF. Written as DNA, the CDR3 is TGTGCCAGCAGTCCAGGGACAGGGGGCTACGAGCAGTACTTC. V usage is TRBV27 and J usage is TRBJ2-7; TRBD1 matches 11 bases. Germline CDR1 and CDR2: MNHEY and SMNVEV (reference sequence). V lost 5 bases and J lost 3; bases outside the gene matches: 3. The CDR3 is 14 amino acids.

In its sample, this clone was seen once. This sequence joins TRBV7-9 and TRBJ2-7, with TRBD1 matching 9 bases. CDR3 length equals 14 residues. The V and J ends lost 5 bases and 7 bases, in that order; junction bases with no gene match: 9. CDR1 is SEHNR and CDR2 is FQNEAQ in the germline V gene (reference sequence). CDR3 sequence reads: CASSPDRGLREQYF. The DNA of the CDR3 is TGTGCCAGCAGCCCGGACAGGGGACTTCGGGAGCAGTACTTC.

The chain has TRBV27 and TRBJ2-7, with a tentative D call TRBD2 (5 bases). The V end lost 4 bases, the J end lost 7 bases, and 8 bases lay between the germline ends. Germline lookup yields CDR1 MNHEY and CDR2 SMNVEV (reference sequence). This CDR3 region has 11 residues. The CDR3 region is CASSSGLEQYF. CDR3 DNA sequence: TGTGCCAGCAGTTCCGGACTTGAGCAGTACTTC.

The J gene is TRBJ2-3, the V gene TRBV11-3; a possible D gene is TRBD2 (6 bases). Germline V gene data show CDR1 as SGHNT and CDR2 as YENEEA. The CDR3 is 15 amino acids. The ends were cut back, 5 bases at V and 2 bases at J, with 14 bases in the middle. For the CDR3, the DNA is TGTGCCAGCAGCGGAGGGGACGCCCCCACAGATACGCAGTATTTT. Translating it yields CASSGGDAPTDTQYF.

The chain has TRBV6-5 and TRBJ1-1; maybe TRBD1 (5 bases). Trimming stripped 5 bases from V and 11 bases from J, with 15 bases between. The CDR3 is 12 amino acids. Germline lookup yields CDR1 MNHEY and CDR2 SVGAGI. CDR3 sequence (DNA): TGTGCCAGCAGTAACACCGGGACGGTGGCTTTCTTT. Protein sequence: CASSNTGTVAFF.

The chain has TRBV13 and TRBJ2-4; TRBD2 might be the D (7 bases). Germline values: CDR1 PRHDT, CDR2 FYEKMQ (reference sequence). The CDR3 has 17 amino acids. V lost 4 bases and J 6 bases, leaving 22 bases between the germline ends. The CDR3 DNA sequence: TGTGCCAGCAGCTCCCGTGCCGGGGAGGGGGTGGGAAACATTCAGTACTTC. Its protein product is CASSSRAGEGVGNIQYF.

The V gene is TRBV2, the J gene TRBJ2-7; D remains unclear. V was cut by 5 bases and J by 3 bases, with 11 bases left in between. This CDR3 has 13 residues. Germline values: CDR1 SNHLY, CDR2 FYNNEI. The CDR3 DNA sequence: TGTGCCAGCAGTCCCAATTACGACTACGAGCAGTACTTC. It specifies CASSPNYDYEQYF.